This record covers a single T cell receptor beta chain. CDR1 and CDR2 from the germline V gene are SGHNT and YYREEE (reference sequence). The CDR3 spans 14 residues. V was clipped by 4 bases and J by 8 bases; unmatched bases: 8. The data were produced by immunoSEQ multiplex PCR, yet TCRdb's version contains in-frame clones alone and is incomplete. This sample has approximately 9,000 clones, with over 75% found just once. The entry originates in a study of pediatric ulcerative colitis. The V gene is TRBV5-4, the J gene TRBJ1-3, with 8 positions matching TRBD1. This receptor was obtained from a girl aged 10 to 17 with moderate ulcerative colitis. Sample: blood. CDR3 loop: CASSPGTDRDTIYF. The CDR3 nucleotides read TGTGCCAGCAGCCCCGGGACGGACAGGGACACCATATATTTT. Combining the CDR3 with reference TRBV5-4 and TRBJ1-3 gives the whole variable domain ETGVTQSPTHLIKTRGQQVTLRCSSQSGHNTVSWYQQALGQGPQFIFQYYREEENGRGNFPPRFSGLQFPNYSSELNVNALELDDSALYLCASSPGTDRDTIYFGEGSWLTVV.